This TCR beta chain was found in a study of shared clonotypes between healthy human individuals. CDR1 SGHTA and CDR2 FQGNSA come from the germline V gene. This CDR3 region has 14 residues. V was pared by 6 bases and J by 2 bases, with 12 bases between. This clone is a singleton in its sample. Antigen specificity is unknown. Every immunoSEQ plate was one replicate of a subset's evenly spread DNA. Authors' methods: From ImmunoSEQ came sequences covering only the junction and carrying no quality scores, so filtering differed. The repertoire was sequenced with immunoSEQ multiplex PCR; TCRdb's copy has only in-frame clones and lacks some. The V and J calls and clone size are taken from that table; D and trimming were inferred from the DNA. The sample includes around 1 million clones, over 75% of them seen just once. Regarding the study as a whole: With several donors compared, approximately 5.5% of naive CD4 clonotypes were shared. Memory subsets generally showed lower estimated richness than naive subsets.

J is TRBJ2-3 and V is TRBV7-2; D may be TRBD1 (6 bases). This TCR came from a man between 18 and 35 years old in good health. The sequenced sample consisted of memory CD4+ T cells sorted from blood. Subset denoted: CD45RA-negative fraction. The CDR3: CASRHRVNTDTQYF. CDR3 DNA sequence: TGTGCCAGCAGGCACAGGGTTAACACAGATACGCAGTATTTT.